One T cell receptor (beta chain) is described in this entry. The data belong to a study of T cell responses to AZD1222 COVID-19 vaccine. CDR1 SGHRS and CDR2 YFSETQ come from the germline V gene. V lost 5 bases and J 7 bases, leaving 15 bases between the germline ends. The CDR3 length is 13 residues. The assay was immunoSEQ multiplex PCR, and TCRdb's table has in-frame clones only and misses some. This table has some 96,000 clones, about 90% appearing once. This TCR was sampled from an adult in good health. The V gene is TRBV5-1, the J gene TRBJ1-1, with no clear D. Sequencing was performed on peripheral blood, taken on day 0 of AZD1222 vaccination. Here the CDR3 reads CASRQSVPHEAFF. The CDR3 coding sequence is TGCGCCAGCAGACAGAGTGTCCCCCATGAAGCTTTCTTT.